This TCR beta chain was sequenced during a study of CD8 T cells in Susac syndrome. RNA, at roughly 0.45 to 1 ug, was reverse transcribed with random hexamers. With immunoSEQ multiplex PCR, TCR beta CDR3 was amplified across 54 Vbeta and 13 Jbeta. TCRdb re-derived calls from the immunoSEQ multiplex PCR reads in MiXCR, one entry per CDR3 protein. The sample has approximately 150,000 distinct CDR3 sequences, approximately 79% seen once. V lost 5 bases to trimming and J lost 8 bases, with 15 bases between them. Germline assignment: CDR1 PRHDT and CDR2 FYEKMQ (reference sequence). CDR3 length equals 13 residues.

The chain recombines TRBV13 with TRBJ1-1; the D is unclear. This clonotype was obtained from a human donor with multiple sclerosis. Sequenced material: CD8+ T cells from PBMCs. The DNA of the CDR3 is TGTGCCAGCAGCCCCGAAGGGAATCCCGAAGCTTTCTTT. Translated: CASSPEGNPEAFF. Based on the CDR3 plus reference TRBV13 and TRBJ1-1, the full variable domain is AAGVIQSPRHLIKEKRETATLKCYPIPRHDTVYWYQQGPGQDPQFLISFYEKMQSDKGSIPDRFSAQQFSDYHSELNMSSLELGDSALYFCASSPEGNPEAFFGQGTRLTVV.